These 26 T cell receptor beta chains were all obtained from the same sample, sequenced in a study of human T cells and chemical hapten exposure. Time point denoted: patch test 1, 2 weeks after DPC sensitization. Treatment described: therapeutic diphenylcyclopropenone sensitization with weekly scalp DPC. Using its own MiXCR run on the RACE reads, TCRdb lists one record per CDR3 protein. Among around 120,000 distinct CDR3 sequences listed, 9.5% to 13% were seen once. The sequences come from whole blood, collected in connection with sensitization to the hapten diphenylcyclopropenone (DPC). These receptors all stem from a woman aged 45-60 years with alopecia areata. Some clones in this sample may be carry-over from other donors' samples.

The chain has TRBV20-1 and TRBJ2-1; tentatively, D is TRBD1 (6 bases). Germline V gives CDR1 DFQATT, CDR2 SNEGSKA (reference sequence). The CDR3 has 14 amino acids. The V end was cut by 4 bases, the J end by 1 base, with 11 bases between. CDR3 DNA sequence: TGCAGTGCTATAGGGGGAAGATCCTACAATGAGCAGTTCTTC. Amino acids: CSAIGGRSYNEQFF.

The chain has TRBV29-1 and TRBJ1-1, with D perhaps TRBD1 (6 bases). V lost 6 bases, J lost 5 bases, and 19 bases lay in between. The CDR3 contains 14 residues. Germline CDR1 is SQVTM and CDR2 is ANQGSEA. The CDR3 protein is CSVAGQGLGTEAFF. The DNA for the CDR3 is TGCAGCGTGGCGGGCCAGGGGCTCGGGACTGAAGCTTTCTTT.

The chain links TRBV28 to TRBJ2-4; no reliable D call. With 2 bases removed from V and 0 bases from J, the gap between germline ends came to 11 bases. The CDR3 contains 16 residues. Germline CDR1 and CDR2: MDHEN and SYDVKM. The CDR3 DNA reads as TGTGCCAGCAGTTTAGGCCGCAGGCTAGCCAAAAACATTCAGTACTTC. Amino acid sequence: CASSLGRRLAKNIQYF.

The V and J genes are TRBV20-1 and TRBJ1-3; D unresolved. CDR3 length: 14 residues. The germline V gene has CDR1 DFQATT and CDR2 SNEGSKA (reference sequence). V was cut by 3 bases and J by 0 bases, with 9 bases left in between. Here the CDR3 reads CSASTQNSGNTIYF. The CDR3 region has the DNA TGCAGTGCTAGTACGCAAAACTCTGGAAACACCATATATTTT.

This clonotype was detected ten times or more. The chain couples TRBV12-3 or TRBV12-4 to TRBJ2-5; D is unresolved. Trimming left V 1 base short and J 2 bases short, with 11 bases between. The CDR3 sequence is 15 residues long. The CDR3 loop reads CASSLGSYLQETQYF. CDR3 sequence (DNA): TGTGCCAGCAGTTTAGGCAGCTACCTACAAGAGACCCAGTACTTC.

This sequence joins TRBV6-5 and TRBJ1-1, with D perhaps TRBD1 (5 bases). With 1 base removed from V and 7 bases from J, the gap between germline ends came to 10 bases. CDR1 MNHEY and CDR2 SVGAGI come from the germline V gene. CDR3 length equals 13 residues. The CDR3 reads CASSYWGTSEAFF. In DNA form, the CDR3 reads TGTGCCAGCAGTTACTGGGGGACCAGTGAAGCTTTCTTT.

This clonotype was recorded many times. This sequence joins TRBV2 and TRBJ2-5; D not certain. V lost 10 bases and J lost 2, with 17 bases in between. Germline CDR1 SNHLY, CDR2 FYNNEI. The CDR3 sequence is 14 residues long. CDR3 sequence: CAIGRSYEQETQYF. The DNA for the CDR3 is TGTGCCATAGGCCGGAGTTATGAACAAGAGACCCAGTACTTC.

This clonotype was seen ten or more times. The V and J genes are TRBV5-1 and TRBJ2-1, with 9 bases that match TRBD2. Germline V lookup: CDR1 SGHRS, CDR2 YFSETQ. This CDR3 is built from 14 residues. V was pared by 4 bases and J by 12 bases, with 11 bases of the junction left unmatched. The CDR3 DNA sequence: TGCGCCAGCAGCGATGGGACTAGCCGGTCGGGGCAGTTCTTC. Encoded protein: CASSDGTSRSGQFF.

The chain is built from TRBV20-1 and TRBJ1-2; 12 bases are a match to TRBD1. J gave up 7 bases and V 3 bases, and 3 bases lay outside the gene matches. Germline CDR1 reads DFQATT; CDR2 reads SNEGSKA (reference sequence). This CDR3 contains 13 residues. This CDR3 is CSASKGQGAGYTF. The CDR3 DNA reads as TGCAGTGCTAGTAAGGGACAGGGGGCTGGCTACACCTTC.

This clonotype has only a few counts. The chain combines TRBV28 with TRBJ2-4; TRBD2 matches 7 bases. Germline CDR1 MDHEN, CDR2 SYDVKM. The CDR3 is 16 amino acids. The trim removed 6 bases at V and 2 bases at J, leaving 10 bases unmatched. The CDR3: CASSYDTAGSKNIQYF. In DNA form, the CDR3 reads TGTGCCAGCAGCTATGACACAGCGGGGTCCAAAAACATTCAGTACTTC.

This clonotype appeared a few times. The genes are TRBV7-8 and TRBJ1-3; D gene unclear. Germline assignment: CDR1 SGHVS and CDR2 FQNEAQ. V lost 11 bases to trimming and J lost 0 bases, with 11 bases between them. The CDR3 length is 13 residues. The chain's CDR3 is CAWASGSGNTIYF. The CDR3 DNA reads as TGTGCCTGGGCATCGGGCTCTGGAAACACCATATATTTT. The full variable domain, in which reference TRBV7-8 and TRBJ1-3 provide the parts outside the CDR3, is GAGVSQSPRYKVAKRGQDVALRCDPISGHVSLFWYQQALGQGPEFLTYFQNEAQLDKSGLPSDRFFAERPEGSVSTLKIQRTQQEDSAVYLCAWASGSGNTIYFGEGSWLTVV.

This chain links TRBV10-3 with TRBJ1-1; TRBD1 matches 9 bases. V lost 6 bases, J lost 4 bases, and 6 bases stayed unmatched. This CDR3 region has 14 residues. Germline V CDR1 and CDR2: ENHRY, SYGVKD. DNA for the CDR3: TGTGCCATCAGCGAAAGACAGGGGGGCACTGAAGCTTTCTTT. Protein sequence: CAISERQGGTEAFF.

This clonotype was counted a few times. The V gene is TRBV18, the J gene TRBJ2-3, with 10 bases aligning to TRBD2. The germline V gene encodes CDR1 KGHSH and CDR2 LQKENI. V was clipped by 4 bases and J by 4 bases; unmatched bases: 5. The CDR3 length is 15 residues. CDR3 sequence reads: CASSLRAGGPDTQYF. The CDR3 nucleotides read TGTGCCAGCTCACTAAGAGCGGGAGGGCCAGATACGCAGTATTTT.

This clonotype has at least ten counts. The chain employs TRBV3-1 and TRBJ1-5; D may be TRBD1 (5 bases). There are 13 residues in the CDR3. The V end was cut by 4 bases, the J end by 7 bases, with 11 bases between. The germline V gene has CDR1 LGHDT and CDR2 YNNKEL (reference sequence). The CDR3 sequence: CASSLNRGQPQHF. CDR3 coding DNA: TGTGCCAGCAGCCTTAATAGGGGCCAGCCCCAGCATTTT.

The chain links TRBV5-1 to TRBJ1-6; D gene ambiguous. The CDR3 has 14 amino acids. Per germline, CDR1 SGHRS and CDR2 YFSETQ. V lost 3 bases to trimming and J lost 7 bases, with 11 bases between them. CDR3 bases: TGCGCCAGCAGCTGGACGGAGCCAAATTCACCCCTCCACTTT. Protein sequence: CASSWTEPNSPLHF.

Many counts were recorded for this clonotype. The V and J genes are TRBV12-3 or TRBV12-4 and TRBJ2-5; D is ambiguous. The CDR3 loop spans 13 amino acids. V lost 2 bases and J 3 bases, leaving 7 bases between the germline ends. The CDR3 reads CASSLRAKETQYF. DNA of the CDR3: TGTGCCAGCAGTTTAAGGGCCAAAGAGACCCAGTACTTC.

This clonotype was seen ten or more times. The genes are TRBV7-2 and TRBJ1-4; 7 bases map to TRBD1. The J segment lost 5 bases and the V segment lost 4 bases, leaving 7 bases of the junction unmatched. The germline V gene encodes CDR1 SGHTA and CDR2 FQGNSA. The CDR3 extends over 15 amino acids. CDR3 sequence reads: CASSSSGTENEKLFF. The CDR3, as DNA: TGTGCCAGCAGCTCCTCCGGGACAGAGAATGAAAAACTGTTTTTT.

The table lists this clonotype with many counts. The V call is TRBV11-2, the J call TRBJ2-7; D is perhaps TRBD1 (6 bases). The CDR3 contains 16 residues. Trimming stripped 1 base from V and 2 bases from J, with 15 bases between. The germline CDR1 and CDR2 sequences are SGHAT and FQNNGV. CDR3 residues: CASSLAGQTFPYEQYF. Written as DNA, the CDR3 is TGTGCCAGCAGCTTAGCCGGACAGACTTTTCCCTACGAGCAGTACTTC.

The chain employs TRBV7-9 and TRBJ1-5; possible D gene TRBD1, 5 bases. The CDR3 runs 15 residues. V shed 6 bases and J shed 1 base, with 13 bases lying between them. The germline CDR1 and CDR2 sequences are SEHNR and FQNEAQ (reference sequence). In nucleotides, the CDR3 is TGTGCCAGCAGTCAAGGGGCCGGGAGCAATCAGCCCCAGCATTTT. Protein sequence: CASSQGAGSNQPQHF.

This clonotype was observed a few times. The rearrangement links TRBV6-1 to TRBJ1-5; the D is unclear. This CDR3 is 18 amino acids long. The germline V gene has CDR1 MNHNS and CDR2 SASEGT. V dropped 6 bases and J dropped 0 bases, with 21 bases sitting between them. CDR3 region: CASSPGILGENSNQPQHF. The CDR3 nucleotides read TGTGCCAGCAGCCCCGGCATCTTAGGCGAGAATAGCAATCAGCCCCAGCATTTT.

This clonotype was seen only a few times. The J gene is TRBJ2-7, the V gene TRBV28, with a possible D match to TRBD1 (5 bases). Trimming removed 2 bases at V and 4 bases at J, with 12 bases between. The CDR3 loop spans 14 amino acids. From germline, CDR1 is MDHEN and CDR2 SYDVKM. Written as DNA, the CDR3 is TGTGCCAGCAGTTTACCCAGGGCCACTTACGAGCAGTACTTC. It specifies CASSLPRATYEQYF.

CDR3 in amino acids: CASSLGWRGRETQYF. CDR3 nucleotides: TGTGCCAGCAGCTTAGGTTGGCGGGGTCGGGAGACCCAGTACTTC. The chain couples TRBV7-2 to TRBJ2-5; D may be TRBD2 (6 bases). The germline V gene encodes CDR1 SGHTA and CDR2 FQGNSA. The CDR3 sequence is 15 residues long. Between the trimmed V and J ends, which lost 1 base and 5 bases, there was a span of 14 bases.

In its sample, this clonotype was seen many times. This chain links TRBV6-6 with TRBJ2-7, with no clear D. CDR3 length: 14 amino acids. V lost 6 bases and J lost 4, with 16 bases in between. Germline V gene sequence: CDR1 MNHNY, CDR2 SVGAGI (reference sequence). The DNA for the CDR3 is TGTGCCAGCAGAAAGACCCATGCGGATTACGAGCAGTACTTC. Translation: CASRKTHADYEQYF.

This clonotype was counted many times. The chain carries TRBV7-9 and TRBJ2-6; D uncertain. The germline V and J ends were trimmed by 2 bases and 2 bases, with 13 bases remaining between them. The length of the CDR3 is 17 residues. Per germline, CDR1 SEHNR and CDR2 FQNEAQ (reference sequence). CDR3 bases: TGTGCCAGCAGCTTAACGATCAGTGATCCTGGGGCCAACGTCCTGACTTTC. Its protein is CASSLTISDPGANVLTF.

The chain has TRBV12-3 or TRBV12-4 and TRBJ1-5, with D unresolved. The V and J ends lost 3 bases and 9 bases respectively, with 9 bases between them. CDR3 length: 12 amino acids. The CDR3 here is CASSFDIRPQHF. The CDR3 DNA follows: TGTGCCAGCAGTTTTGACATCCGGCCCCAGCATTTT.

This chain links TRBV28 with TRBJ2-3; D unresolved. Per the germline V gene, CDR1 is MDHEN and CDR2 is SYDVKM. The CDR3 spans 13 residues. V was clipped by 6 bases and J by 2 bases, with 9 bases between them. CDR3 sequence reads: CASRSDLTDTQYF. CDR3 sequence (DNA): TGTGCCAGCAGGTCGGACCTCACAGATACGCAGTATTTT.